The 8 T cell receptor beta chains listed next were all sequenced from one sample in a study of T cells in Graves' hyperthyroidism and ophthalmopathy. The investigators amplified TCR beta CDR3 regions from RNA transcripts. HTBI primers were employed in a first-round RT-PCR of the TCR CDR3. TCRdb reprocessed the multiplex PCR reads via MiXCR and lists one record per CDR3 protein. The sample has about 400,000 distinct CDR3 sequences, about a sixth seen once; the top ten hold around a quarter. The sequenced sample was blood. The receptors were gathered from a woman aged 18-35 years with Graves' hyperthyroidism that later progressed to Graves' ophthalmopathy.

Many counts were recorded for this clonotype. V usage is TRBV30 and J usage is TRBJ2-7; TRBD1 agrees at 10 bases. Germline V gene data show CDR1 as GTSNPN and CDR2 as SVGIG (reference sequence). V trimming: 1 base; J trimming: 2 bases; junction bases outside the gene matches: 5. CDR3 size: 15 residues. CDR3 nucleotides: TGTGCCTGGAGTGCCCGGGACAGGGGTGCCTACGAGCAGTACTTC. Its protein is CAWSARDRGAYEQYF.

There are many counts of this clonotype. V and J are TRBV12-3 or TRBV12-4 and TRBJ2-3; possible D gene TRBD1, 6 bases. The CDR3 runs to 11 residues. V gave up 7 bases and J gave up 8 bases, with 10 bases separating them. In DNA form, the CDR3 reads TGTGCCAGCACCCTAGGGGGTACGCAGTATTTT. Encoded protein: CASTLGGTQYF.

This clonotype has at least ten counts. The CDR3 loop reads CASSPWGSYNEQFF. CDR3 DNA sequence: TGTGCCAGCAGCCCTTGGGGCTCCTACAATGAGCAGTTCTTC. The chain couples TRBV28 to TRBJ2-1; no clear D gene. This CDR3 is 14 amino acids long. Between the trimmed V and J ends, which lost 6 bases and 0 bases, there was a span of 9 bases. From germline, CDR1 is MDHEN and CDR2 SYDVKM. Variable domain in full (rest from reference TRBV28 and TRBJ2-1): DVKVTQSSRYLVKRTGEKVFLECVQDMDHENMFWYRQDPGLGLRLIYFSYDVKMKEKGDIPEGYSVSREKKERFSLILESASTNQTSMYLCASSPWGSYNEQFFGPGTRLTVL.

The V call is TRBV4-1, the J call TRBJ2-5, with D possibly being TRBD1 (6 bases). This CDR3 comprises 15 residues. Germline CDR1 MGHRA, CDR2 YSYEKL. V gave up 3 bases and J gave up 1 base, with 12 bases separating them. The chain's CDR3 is CASSHSTGIQETQYF. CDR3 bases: TGCGCCAGCAGCCACTCGACAGGAATCCAAGAGACCCAGTACTTC.

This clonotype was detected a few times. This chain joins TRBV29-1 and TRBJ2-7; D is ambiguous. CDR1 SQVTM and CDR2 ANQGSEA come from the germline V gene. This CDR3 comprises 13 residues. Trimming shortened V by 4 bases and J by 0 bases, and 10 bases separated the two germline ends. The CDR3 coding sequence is TGCAGCGTTGTAAGGGTCGGCTCCTACGAGCAGTACTTC. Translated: CSVVRVGSYEQYF.

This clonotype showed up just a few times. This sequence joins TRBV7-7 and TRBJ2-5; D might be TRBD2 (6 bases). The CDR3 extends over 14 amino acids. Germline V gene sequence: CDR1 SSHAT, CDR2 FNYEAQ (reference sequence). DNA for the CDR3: TGTGCTCGTCGGGGGACGACTCAACAAGAGACCCAGTACTTC. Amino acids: CARRGTTQQETQYF.

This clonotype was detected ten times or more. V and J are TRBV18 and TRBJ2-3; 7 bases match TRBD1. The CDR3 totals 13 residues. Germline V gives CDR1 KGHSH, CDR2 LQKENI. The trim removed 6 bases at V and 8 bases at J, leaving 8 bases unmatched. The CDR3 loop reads CASSPDREGTQYF. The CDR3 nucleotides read TGTGCCAGCTCGCCTGACAGGGAAGGTACGCAGTATTTT.

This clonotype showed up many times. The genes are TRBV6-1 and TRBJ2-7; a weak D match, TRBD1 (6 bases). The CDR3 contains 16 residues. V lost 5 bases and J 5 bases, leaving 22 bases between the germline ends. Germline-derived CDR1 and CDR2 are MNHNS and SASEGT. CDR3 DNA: TGTGCCAGCAGTAGAGACGGGACATCCCTTGGGGACGAGCAGTACTTC. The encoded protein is CASSRDGTSLGDEQYF.